This record concerns one TCR beta chain sequence. The sample belongs to a study of cytomegalovirus exposure and HLA in healthy donors. CDR3 length: 14 residues. Germline CDR1 and CDR2: MDHEN and SYDVKM. The ends were cut back, 4 bases at V and 3 bases at J, with 9 bases in the middle. Primers: 60 Vbeta forward and 13 Jbeta reverse. Profiling relied on immunoSEQ multiplex PCR, and the TCRdb table lists in-frame clones only, not all of them. The data contain 110,000 or so clones, 67% of them singletons. The TCR sequence derives from a man between 18 and 35 years old in good health and CMV-seropositive. Sequencing input: PBMCs. The chain uses TRBV28 and TRBJ1-4, with D perhaps TRBD1 (5 bases). For the CDR3, the DNA is TGTGCCAGCAGTTGGGAGGGACCTAATGAAAAACTGTTTTTT. It translates to CASSWEGPNEKLFF.